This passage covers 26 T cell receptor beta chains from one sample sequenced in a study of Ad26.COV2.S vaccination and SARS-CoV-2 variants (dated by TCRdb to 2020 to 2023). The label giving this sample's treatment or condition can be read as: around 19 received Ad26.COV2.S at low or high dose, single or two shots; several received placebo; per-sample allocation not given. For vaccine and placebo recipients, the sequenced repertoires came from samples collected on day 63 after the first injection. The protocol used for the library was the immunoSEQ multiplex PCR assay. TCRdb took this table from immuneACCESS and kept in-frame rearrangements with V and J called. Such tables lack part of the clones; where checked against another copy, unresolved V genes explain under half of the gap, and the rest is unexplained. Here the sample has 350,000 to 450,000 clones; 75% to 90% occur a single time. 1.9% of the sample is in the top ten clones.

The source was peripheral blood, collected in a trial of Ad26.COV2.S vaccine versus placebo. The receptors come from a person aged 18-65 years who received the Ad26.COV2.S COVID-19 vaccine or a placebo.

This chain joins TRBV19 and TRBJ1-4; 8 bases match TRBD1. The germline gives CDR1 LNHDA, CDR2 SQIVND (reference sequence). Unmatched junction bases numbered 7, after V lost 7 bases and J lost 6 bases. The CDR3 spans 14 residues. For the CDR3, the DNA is TGTGCCAGTACCCCAGGGGGCATGGATGAAAAACTGTTTTTT. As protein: CASTPGGMDEKLFF.

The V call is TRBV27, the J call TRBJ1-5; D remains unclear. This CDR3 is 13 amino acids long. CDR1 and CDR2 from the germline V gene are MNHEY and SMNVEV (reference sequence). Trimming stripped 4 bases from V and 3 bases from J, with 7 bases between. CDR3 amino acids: CASSSETNQPQHF. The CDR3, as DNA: TGTGCCAGCAGTTCTGAGACCAATCAGCCCCAGCATTTT.

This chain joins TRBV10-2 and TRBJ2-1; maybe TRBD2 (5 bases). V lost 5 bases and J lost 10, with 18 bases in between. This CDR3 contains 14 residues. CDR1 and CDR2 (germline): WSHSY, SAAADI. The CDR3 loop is CASSSGPPGIEQFF. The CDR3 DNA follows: TGCGCCAGCAGTTCCGGTCCACCCGGGATAGAGCAGTTCTTC.

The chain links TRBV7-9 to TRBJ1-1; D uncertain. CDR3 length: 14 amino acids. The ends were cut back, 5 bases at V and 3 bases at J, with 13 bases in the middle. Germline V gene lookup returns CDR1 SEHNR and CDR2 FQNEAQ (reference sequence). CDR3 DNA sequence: TGTGCCAGCAGCCCCATTATCATCGACACTGAAGCTTTCTTT. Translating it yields CASSPIIIDTEAFF.

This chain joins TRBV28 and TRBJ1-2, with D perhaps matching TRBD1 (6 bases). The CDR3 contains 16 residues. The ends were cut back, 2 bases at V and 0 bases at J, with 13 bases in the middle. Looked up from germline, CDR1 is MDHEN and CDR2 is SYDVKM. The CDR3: CASSLVGTPSNYGYTF. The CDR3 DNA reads TGTGCCAGCAGTTTAGTCGGGACACCCTCTAACTATGGCTACACCTTC.

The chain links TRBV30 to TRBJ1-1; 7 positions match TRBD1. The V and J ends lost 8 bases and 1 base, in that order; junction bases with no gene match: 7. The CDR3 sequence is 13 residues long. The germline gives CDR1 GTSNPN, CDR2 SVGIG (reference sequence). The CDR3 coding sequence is TGTGCCCATAAGGGGGCGCCGAACACTGAAGCTTTCTTT. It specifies CAHKGAPNTEAFF.

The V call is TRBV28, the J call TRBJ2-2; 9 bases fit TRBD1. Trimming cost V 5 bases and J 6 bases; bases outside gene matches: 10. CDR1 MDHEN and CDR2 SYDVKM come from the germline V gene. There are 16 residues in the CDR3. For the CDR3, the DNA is TGTGCCAGCAGTCCGACCCGGGACAGGGAGCCCGGGGAGCTGTTTTTT. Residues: CASSPTRDREPGELFF.

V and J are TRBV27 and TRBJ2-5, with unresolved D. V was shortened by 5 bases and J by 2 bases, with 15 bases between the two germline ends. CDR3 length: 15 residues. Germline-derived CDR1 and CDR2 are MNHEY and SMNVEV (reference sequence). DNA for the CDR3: TGTGCCAGCAGTCCCCGTCCATTGGGGCAAGAGACCCAGTACTTC. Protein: CASSPRPLGQETQYF.

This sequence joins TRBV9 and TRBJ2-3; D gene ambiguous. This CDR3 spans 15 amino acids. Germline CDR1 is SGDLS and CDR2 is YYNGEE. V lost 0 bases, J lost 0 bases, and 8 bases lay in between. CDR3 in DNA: TGTGCCAGCAGCGTAGGGTCCATCAGCACAGATACGCAGTATTTT. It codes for CASSVGSISTDTQYF.

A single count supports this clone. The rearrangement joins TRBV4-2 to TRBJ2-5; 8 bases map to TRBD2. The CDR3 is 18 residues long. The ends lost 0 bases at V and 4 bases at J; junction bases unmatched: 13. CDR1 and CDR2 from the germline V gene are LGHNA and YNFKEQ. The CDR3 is CASSQDSAGGSTGETQYF. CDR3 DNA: TGTGCCAGCAGCCAAGATTCGGCGGGAGGTTCCACCGGAGAGACCCAGTACTTC.

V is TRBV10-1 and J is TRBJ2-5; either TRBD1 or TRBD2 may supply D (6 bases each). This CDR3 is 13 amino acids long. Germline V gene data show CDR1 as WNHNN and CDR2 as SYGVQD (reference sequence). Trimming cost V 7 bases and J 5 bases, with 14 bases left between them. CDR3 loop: CASNMTRGETQYF. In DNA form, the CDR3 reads TGCGCCAGCAATATGACTAGGGGGGAGACCCAGTACTTC.

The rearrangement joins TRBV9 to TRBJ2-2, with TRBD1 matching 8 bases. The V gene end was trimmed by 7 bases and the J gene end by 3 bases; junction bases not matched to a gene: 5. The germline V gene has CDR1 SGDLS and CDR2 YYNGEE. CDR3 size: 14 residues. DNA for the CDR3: TGTGCCAGCCGGACAGGGACGGACACCGGGGAGCTGTTTTTT. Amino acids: CASRTGTDTGELFF.

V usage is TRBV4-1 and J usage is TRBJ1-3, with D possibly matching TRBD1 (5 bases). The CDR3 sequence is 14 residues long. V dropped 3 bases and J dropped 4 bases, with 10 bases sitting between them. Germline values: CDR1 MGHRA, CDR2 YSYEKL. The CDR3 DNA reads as TGCGCCAGCAGCCAGTGGGGCAGCGGAAACACCATATATTTT. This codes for CASSQWGSGNTIYF.

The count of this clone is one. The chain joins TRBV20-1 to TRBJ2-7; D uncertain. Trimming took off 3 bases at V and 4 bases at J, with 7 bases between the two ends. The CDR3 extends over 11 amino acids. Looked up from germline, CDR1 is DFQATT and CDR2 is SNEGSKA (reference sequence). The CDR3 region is CSARYLYEQYF. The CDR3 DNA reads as TGCAGTGCTAGGTACTTGTACGAGCAGTACTTC.

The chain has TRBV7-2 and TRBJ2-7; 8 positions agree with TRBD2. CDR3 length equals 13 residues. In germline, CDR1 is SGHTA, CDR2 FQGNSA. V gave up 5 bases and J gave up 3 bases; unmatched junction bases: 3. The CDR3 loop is CASSPSGGYEQYF. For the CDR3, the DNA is TGTGCCAGCAGCCCCAGCGGGGGCTACGAGCAGTACTTC.

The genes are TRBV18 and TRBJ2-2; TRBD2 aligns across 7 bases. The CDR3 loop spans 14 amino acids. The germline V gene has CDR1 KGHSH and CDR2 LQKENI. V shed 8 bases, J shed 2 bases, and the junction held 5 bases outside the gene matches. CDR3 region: CASGLELNTGELFF. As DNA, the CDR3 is TGTGCCAGCGGACTAGAATTAAACACCGGGGAGCTGTTTTTT.

CDR3 residues: CASSSTGTGPHEQYF. The CDR3 bases are TGTGCCAGCAGCTCGACCGGGACAGGGCCCCACGAGCAGTACTTC. The genes are TRBV7-9 and TRBJ2-7; 9 bases agree with TRBD1. The junction had 9 bases not matched to a gene; V was cut back by 4 bases and J by 5 bases. Germline-derived CDR1 and CDR2 are SEHNR and FQNEAQ (reference sequence). The CDR3 covers 15 residues.

The CDR3 nucleotides read TGTGCCTGGAACCGGGACCCGGCCTCCGATACGCAGTATTTT. Protein: CAWNRDPASDTQYF. This sequence joins TRBV30 and TRBJ2-3, with D perhaps matching TRBD1 or TRBD2 (5 bases each). Germline-derived CDR1 and CDR2 are GTSNPN and SVGIG (reference sequence). This CDR3 region has 14 residues. Trimming pared 4 bases from V and 6 bases from J, leaving 17 bases between. The full variable domain, in which reference TRBV30 and TRBJ2-3 provide the parts outside the CDR3, is SQTIHQWPATLVQPVGSPLSLECTVEGTSNPNLYWYRQAAGRGLQLLFYSVGIGQISSEVPQNLSASRPQDRQFILSSKKLLLSDSGFYLCAWNRDPASDTQYFGPGTRLTVL.

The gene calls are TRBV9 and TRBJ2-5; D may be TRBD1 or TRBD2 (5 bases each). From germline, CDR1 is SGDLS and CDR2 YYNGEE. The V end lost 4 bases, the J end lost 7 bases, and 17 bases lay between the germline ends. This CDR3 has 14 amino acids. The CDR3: CASSPRGEPGTQYF. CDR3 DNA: TGTGCCAGCAGCCCTCGAGGGGAGCCCGGGACCCAGTACTTC.

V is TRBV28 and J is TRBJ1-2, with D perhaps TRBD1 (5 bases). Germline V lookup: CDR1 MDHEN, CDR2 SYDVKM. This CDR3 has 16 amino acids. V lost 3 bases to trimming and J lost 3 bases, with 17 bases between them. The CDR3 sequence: CASSLGNAGAHYGYTF. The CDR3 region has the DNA TGTGCCAGCAGTTTGGGGAATGCCGGGGCCCACTATGGCTACACCTTC.

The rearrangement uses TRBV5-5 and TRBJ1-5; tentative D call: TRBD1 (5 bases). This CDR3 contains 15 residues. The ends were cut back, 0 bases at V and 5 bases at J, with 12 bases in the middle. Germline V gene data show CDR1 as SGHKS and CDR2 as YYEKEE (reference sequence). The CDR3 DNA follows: TGTGCCAGCAGCTTGGATTCGACAGCCTATCAGCCCCAGCATTTT. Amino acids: CASSLDSTAYQPQHF.

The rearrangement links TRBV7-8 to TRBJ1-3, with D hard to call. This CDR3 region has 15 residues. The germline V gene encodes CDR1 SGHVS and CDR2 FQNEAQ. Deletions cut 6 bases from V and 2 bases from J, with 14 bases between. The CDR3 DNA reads TGTGCCAGCAGTCACCGGCCCCAGGCTGGAAACACCATATATTTT. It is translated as CASSHRPQAGNTIYF.

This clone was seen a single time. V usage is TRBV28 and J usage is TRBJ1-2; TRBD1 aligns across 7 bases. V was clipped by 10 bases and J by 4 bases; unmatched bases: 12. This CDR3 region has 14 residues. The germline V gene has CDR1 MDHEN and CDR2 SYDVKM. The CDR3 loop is CAITRAGGSYGYTF. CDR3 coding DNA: TGTGCCATCACACGGGCAGGGGGGAGCTATGGCTACACCTTC.

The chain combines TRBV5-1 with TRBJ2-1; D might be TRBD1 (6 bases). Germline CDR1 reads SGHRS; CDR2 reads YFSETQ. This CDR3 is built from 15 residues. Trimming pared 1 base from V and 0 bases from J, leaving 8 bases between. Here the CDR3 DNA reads TGCGCCAGCAGCTTGACAGGGAACTCCTACAATGAGCAGTTCTTC. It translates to CASSLTGNSYNEQFF.

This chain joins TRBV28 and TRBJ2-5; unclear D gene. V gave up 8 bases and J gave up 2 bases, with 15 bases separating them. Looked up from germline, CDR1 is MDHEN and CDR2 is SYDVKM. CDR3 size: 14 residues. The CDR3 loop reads CASRMMGFQETQYF. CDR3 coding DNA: TGTGCCAGCCGCATGATGGGGTTTCAAGAGACCCAGTACTTC.

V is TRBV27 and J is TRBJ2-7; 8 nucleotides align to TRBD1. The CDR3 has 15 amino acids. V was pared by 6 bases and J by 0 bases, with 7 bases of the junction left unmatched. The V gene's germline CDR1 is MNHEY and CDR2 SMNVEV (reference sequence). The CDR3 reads CASRRTGKTSYEQYF. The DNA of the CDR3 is TGTGCCAGCAGGAGGACAGGGAAAACCTCCTACGAGCAGTACTTC.